The 21 T cell receptor beta chains reported below all come from one sample, sequenced in a study of spatial heterogeneity in lung cancer (dated by TCRdb to about 2019). The library relied on 5' RACE. Sequencer: NextSeq 500. The public sequencing data were trimmed at Q25 with fastp and processed into clonotypes with MiXCR by TCRdb, which kept only in-frame beta chains. A single entry per CDR3 protein holds the most common genes and DNA from its merged rows. Present in this sample are roughly 4,400 distinct CDR3 sequences, 9.5% to 15% of which were seen just once. About a quarter of the sample comes from the top ten. Here is what the overall study found, with its caveats: The tumor nonsynonymous mutation count correlated with the number of expanded intratumoral alpha and beta TCRs.

Which antigens these TCRs recognize remains unknown. This sample's time point label indicates: sample taken at primary tumor resection. Sample: lung tumor tissue, taken at surgery. These receptors all stem from a male donor with early-stage non-small cell lung cancer.

In this sample, this clonotype turned up many times. As an off-target read in a library built for alpha chains, this beta chain has a frequency of little significance. V gene TRBV6-5 combines with J gene TRBJ2-1; 8 bases match TRBD1. V trimming: 6 bases; J trimming: 3 bases; junction bases outside the gene matches: 7. The CDR3 totals 15 residues. Germline V gives CDR1 MNHEY, CDR2 SVGAGI. CDR3 sequence: CASRMGQALYNEQFF. Here the CDR3 DNA reads TGTGCCAGCAGAATGGGACAGGCTCTCTACAATGAGCAGTTCTTC.

As for this clonotype: This beta chain represents an off-target read in a library built for alpha chains; its size is of limited meaning. V usage is TRBV10-3 and J usage is TRBJ1-6; D remains unclear. The germline CDR1 and CDR2 sequences are ENHRY and SYGVKD. CDR3 length equals 16 residues. The ends were cut back, 10 bases at V and 0 bases at J, with 16 bases in the middle. The CDR3 loop reads CATRGSLNSYNSPLHF. Here the CDR3 DNA reads TGTGCCACCCGCGGGAGTTTAAACTCCTATAATTCACCCCTCCACTTT.

This clonotype was seen ten or more times. Within a library made for alpha chains, this beta chain is off target, and its count is uninformative. CDR3 amino acids: CASSSRTSGAPQYF. The CDR3 DNA reads as TGTGCCAGCAGTTCCCGGACTAGCGGGGCGCCCCAGTACTTC. The chain recombines TRBV12-3 or TRBV12-4 with TRBJ2-5; TRBD2 matches at 12 bases. The CDR3 is 14 residues long. V shed 4 bases, J shed 9 bases, and the junction held 6 bases outside the gene matches.

A word on this clonotype: An end of the junction differs from the germline gene, which may be a read error. This beta chain turned up in a library designed for alpha chains; as an off-target read, its abundance says little. J is TRBJ1-3 and V is TRBV28; no clear D gene. Germline V gives CDR1 MDHEN, CDR2 SYDVKM. The CDR3 runs to 14 residues. CDR3 residues: CASSNLEAGNAIYF. Written as DNA, the CDR3 is TGTGCCAGCAGCAACTTGGAGGCTGGAAACGCCATATATTTT.

This clonotype is judged medium-sized (0.01 to 0.1%). This beta chain is an unintended read in a library built for alpha chains; its size means little. This sequence joins TRBV28 and TRBJ2-5; TRBD2 matches 8 bases. V shed 3 bases and J 5 bases; nucleotides not matched to a gene: 5. The CDR3 loop spans 14 amino acids. Looked up from germline, CDR1 is MDHEN and CDR2 is SYDVKM. For the CDR3, the DNA is TGTGCCAGCAGTTTTGTTTCGGGGGGGGAGACCCAGTACTTC. Translation: CASSFVSGGETQYF.

This clonotype has at least ten counts. A library made for alpha chains picked up this beta chain off target, so its size means little. This chain uses TRBV5-1 with TRBJ2-5; D possibly corresponds to TRBD1 (5 bases). Germline values: CDR1 SGHRS, CDR2 YFSETQ. Trimming took off 4 bases at V and 5 bases at J, with 18 bases between the two ends. This CDR3 region has 15 residues. CDR3 sequence (DNA): TGCGCCAGCAGCCCACTTGGCTCCAGGGTTGAGACCCAGTACTTC. It yields the protein CASSPLGSRVETQYF.

This clonotype has ten or more counts. Since it is a stray read in a library aimed at alpha chains, this beta chain has a size that is not meaningful. This chain connects TRBV6-2 or TRBV6-3 to TRBJ2-5, with D possibly TRBD1 on 7 matching bases. The CDR3 consists of 18 residues. In germline, CDR1 is MNHEY, CDR2 SVGEGT. Trimming took 0 bases from V and 4 from J, leaving 21 bases between them. The CDR3 reads CASSYSSLGGGRRETQYF. The CDR3 nucleotides are TGTGCCAGCAGTTACTCGAGTCTTGGAGGGGGCCGCCGAGAGACCCAGTACTTC.

At least ten counts were recorded for this clonotype. The size of this beta chain means little, since it is a stray read in a library made for alpha chains. CDR3 nucleotides: TGCAGTGCCACCTTAGAAGGGGGGGATCAGCCCCAGCATTTT. Translation gives CSATLEGGDQPQHF. This rearrangement joins TRBV20-1 to TRBJ1-5, with D tentatively TRBD1 (6 bases). The CDR3 totals 14 residues. Trimming left V 6 bases short and J 5 bases short, with 17 bases between. The germline gives CDR1 DFQATT, CDR2 SNEGSKA (reference sequence).

By frequency in the sample, this clonotype is medium-sized (0.01 to 0.1%). This beta chain is off target for a library built for alpha chains, so its abundance means little. The gene calls are TRBV6-2 or TRBV6-3 and TRBJ2-7; D is uncertain. This CDR3 spans 15 amino acids. V was pared by 7 bases and J by 1 base, with 17 bases between. Germline CDR1 and CDR2: MNHEY and SVGEGT. The CDR3 nucleotides read TGTGCCAGCACCCCCTCCGCCGGCCAGTCCTACGAGCAGTACTTC. It specifies CASTPSAGQSYEQYF.

Judged by abundance, this clonotype is medium-sized. This beta chain is an unintended read in a library built for alpha chains; its size means little. V is TRBV7-2 and J is TRBJ1-5; D is unresolved. This CDR3 comprises 15 residues. The V end lost 6 bases, the J end lost 1 base, and 13 bases lay between the germline ends. Germline CDR1 reads SGHTA; CDR2 reads FQGNSA. The CDR3 is CASSWGHRSNQPQHF. CDR3 nucleotide sequence: TGTGCCAGCAGTTGGGGTCATCGCAGCAATCAGCCCCAGCATTTT.

In its sample, this clonotype ranks as medium-sized. For a library built for alpha chains, this beta chain is a stray read; little rests on its size. The genes are TRBV7-2 and TRBJ2-7; D may match TRBD1 or TRBD2 (5 bases each). This CDR3 region has 14 residues. Germline-derived CDR1 and CDR2 are SGHTA and FQGNSA. V lost 2 bases and J lost 7, with 15 bases in between. In DNA form, the CDR3 reads TGTGCCAGCAGCTTAAGGCGAGGGGAAGGAGAGCAGTACTTC. Amino acids: CASSLRRGEGEQYF.

This clonotype has only a few counts. The size of this beta chain means little, since it is a stray read in a library made for alpha chains. This chain uses TRBV30 with TRBJ2-3, with a tentative D call TRBD2 (5 bases). Germline values: CDR1 GTSNPN, CDR2 SVGIG (reference sequence). The CDR3 length is 15 residues. V dropped 2 bases and J dropped 1 base, with 13 bases sitting between them. CDR3 residues: CAWSSGGARTDTQYF. CDR3 nucleotide sequence: TGTGCCTGGAGTTCCGGAGGCGCCCGCACAGATACGCAGTATTTT.

This clonotype qualifies as medium-sized (0.01 to 0.1%). This beta chain lies outside the target of a library built for alpha chains; its clone size means little. The V and J genes are TRBV7-2 and TRBJ2-2; 14 nucleotides agree with TRBD2. The V segment lost 3 bases and the J segment 6 bases; nucleotides outside the gene matches: 6. This CDR3 contains 17 residues. Germline V gene sequence: CDR1 SGHTA, CDR2 FQGNSA. CDR3 nucleotide sequence: TGTGCCAGCAGCTTGGGGACTAGCGGGAGCGGCGCCGGGGAGCTGTTTTTT. Translation gives CASSLGTSGSGAGELFF.

For this clonotype: The library was prepared for alpha chains; this beta chain is a stray read, so its frequency means little. The rearrangement links TRBV6-6 to TRBJ2-2; 8 nucleotides match TRBD1. Unmatched junction bases numbered 5, after V lost 5 bases and J lost 0 bases. The CDR3 consists of 16 residues. CDR1 and CDR2 from the germline V gene are MNHNY and SVGAGI (reference sequence). This CDR3 is CASSHGQGPNTGELFF. The CDR3 nucleotides are TGTGCCAGCAGTCACGGACAGGGCCCGAACACCGGGGAGCTGTTTTTT.

In its sample, this clonotype ranks as medium-sized. Little can be read into the size of this beta chain, an off-target read in a library designed for alpha chains. V gene TRBV11-2 combines with J gene TRBJ1-3, with TRBD1 as a possible D gene (5 bases). Between the trimmed V and J ends, which lost 3 bases and 4 bases, there was a span of 10 bases. CDR3 length equals 14 residues. Per the germline V gene, CDR1 is SGHAT and CDR2 is FQNNGV. The CDR3 DNA follows: TGTGCCAGCAGCTTCCTGACAGCCGGAAACACCATATATTTT. The encoded protein is CASSFLTAGNTIYF.

In its sample, this clonotype was seen many times. Within a library made for alpha chains, this beta chain is off target, and its count is uninformative. The chain has TRBV7-3 and TRBJ2-1; either TRBD1 or TRBD2 may supply D (5 bases each). Germline lookup yields CDR1 SGHTA and CDR2 FQGTGA. This CDR3 is built from 13 residues. Trimming stripped 0 bases from V and 10 bases from J, with 10 bases between. The CDR3 sequence: CASSLTGAGEQFF. CDR3 coding DNA: TGTGCCAGCAGCTTAACTGGGGCGGGCGAGCAGTTCTTC.

On this clonotype itself: This beta chain is an off-target read within a library intended for alpha chains, so its frequency means little. CDR3 sequence reads: CASSEDRGDDGYTF. The DNA of the CDR3 is TGTGCCAGCAGTGAAGACAGGGGAGATGATGGCTACACCTTC. J is TRBJ1-2 and V is TRBV2, with TRBD1 identical over 7 bases. V trimming: 1 base; J trimming: 6 bases; junction bases outside the gene matches: 5. The CDR3 contains 14 residues. In germline, CDR1 is SNHLY, CDR2 FYNNEI.

This clonotype was counted at least ten times. Since the library was made to target alpha chains, this beta chain is a stray read and its abundance is not meaningful. CDR3 region: CASSLNPNYGYTF. CDR3 sequence (DNA): TGTGCCAGCAGCCTAAACCCAAACTATGGCTACACCTTC. V is TRBV7-2 and J is TRBJ1-2; D unresolved. Germline CDR1 is SGHTA and CDR2 is FQGNSA. Deletions cut 5 bases from V and 2 bases from J, with 9 bases between. The CDR3 is made up of 13 amino acids.

This clonotype was seen at least ten times. Since the library was made to target alpha chains, this beta chain is a stray read and its abundance is not meaningful. The rearrangement uses TRBV10-3 and TRBJ2-2; maybe TRBD2 (5 bases). The CDR3 runs 13 residues. Germline CDR1 is ENHRY and CDR2 is SYGVKD. V was cut by 8 bases and J by 5 bases, with 12 bases left in between. CDR3: CAIGLEATGELFF. The CDR3 region has the DNA TGTGCCATCGGACTGGAGGCAACCGGGGAGCTGTTTTTT.

This clonotype was seen ten or more times. This beta chain represents an off-target read in a library built for alpha chains; its size is of limited meaning. The CDR3, as DNA: TGTGCCAGCAGCCAAGGACAGACCGTATATGGCTACACCTTC. This encodes CASSQGQTVYGYTF. The V call is TRBV5-6, the J call TRBJ1-2, with D possibly TRBD1 on 6 matching bases. This CDR3 contains 14 residues. The V gene lost 4 bases and the J gene lost 5 bases, with 15 bases spanning the gap. Germline V gene data show CDR1 as SGHDT and CDR2 as YYEEEE.

This clonotype was found many times. This beta chain was picked up by a library intended for alpha chains and is off target, so its count carries little meaning. This chain uses TRBV7-9 with TRBJ1-2; weak D call: TRBD1 (6 bases). Germline V lookup: CDR1 SEHNR, CDR2 FQNEAQ (reference sequence). The CDR3 totals 15 residues. Between the trimmed V and J ends, which lost 2 bases and 2 bases, there was a span of 12 bases. CDR3 in amino acids: CASSLWQGRNYGYTF. The CDR3 DNA is TGTGCCAGCAGCTTATGGCAGGGGCGAAACTATGGCTACACCTTC.